This T cell receptor beta chain was sequenced during a study of a mutant IDH1 vaccine in newly diagnosed glioma. As for the study in general: Vaccines began 4-6 weeks after radiotherapy alone, or with temozolomide cycles. It was radiotherapy, temozolomide, or both that patients received previously, with most receiving both. Visits designated V12 and V13 were conducted at weeks 35 and 47, respectively. General observations from the study: Variations in leading peripheral T cell clonotypes appeared to have no connection with pseudoprogression.

Measured with immunoSEQ multiplex PCR; TCRdb has only the in-frame clones, and not every one. Of roughly 68,000 clones listed, about 73% are singletons. With regard to this clone: Its antigen is as yet unknown.

As for time point: week 35, safety follow-up. Vaccinated patients received 300 ug of mutant IDH1 20-mer peptide per dose, with topical imiquimod. Trimming cost V 2 bases and J 4 bases; bases outside gene matches: 7. The CDR3 sequence is 16 residues long. Germline V gives CDR1 KGHSH, CDR2 LQKENI. This TCR was sampled from a man aged 50 to 59 with glioma. The material sequenced was PBMCs, taken from a glioma patient whose treatment included an IDH1 peptide vaccine. The chain is built from TRBV18 and TRBJ2-1; 8 nucleotides agree with TRBD1. The CDR3: CASSPGQGGIYNEQFF. The CDR3 nucleotides read TGTGCCAGCTCACCAGGACAGGGTGGAATATACAATGAGCAGTTCTTC.